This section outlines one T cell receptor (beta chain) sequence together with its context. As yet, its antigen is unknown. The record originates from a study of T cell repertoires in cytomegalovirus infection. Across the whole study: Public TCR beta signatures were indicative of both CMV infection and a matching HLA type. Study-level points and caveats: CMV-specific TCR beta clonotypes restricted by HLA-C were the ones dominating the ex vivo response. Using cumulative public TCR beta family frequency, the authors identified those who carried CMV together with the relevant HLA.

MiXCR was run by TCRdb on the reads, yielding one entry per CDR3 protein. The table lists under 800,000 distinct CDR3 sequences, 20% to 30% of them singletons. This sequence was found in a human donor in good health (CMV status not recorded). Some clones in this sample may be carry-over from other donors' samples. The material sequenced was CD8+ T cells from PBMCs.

CDR3: CASSGEGPITYEQYF. The CDR3 DNA follows: TGTGCCAGCAGCGGCGAGGGGCCCATCACCTACGAGCAGTACTTC. The chain joins TRBV6-1 to TRBJ2-7; D assignment may be TRBD1 or TRBD2 (5 bases each). Trimming shortened V by 6 bases and J by 2 bases, and 17 bases separated the two germline ends. The germline CDR1 and CDR2 sequences are MNHNS and SASEGT. The CDR3 runs 15 residues.